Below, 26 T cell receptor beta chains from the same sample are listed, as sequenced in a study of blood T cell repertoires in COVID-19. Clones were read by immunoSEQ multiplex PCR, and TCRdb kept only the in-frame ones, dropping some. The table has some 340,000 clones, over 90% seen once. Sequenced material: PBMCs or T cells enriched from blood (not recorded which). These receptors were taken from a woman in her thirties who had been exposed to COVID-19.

The CDR3 coding sequence is TGTGCCAGCAGCTTGACAAACAGGGGTTTGCCCCAGCATTTT. Its protein product is CASSLTNRGLPQHF. The rearrangement links TRBV7-2 to TRBJ1-5; 7 bases map to TRBD1. V lost 3 bases and J lost 9; bases outside the gene matches: 8. The V gene's germline CDR1 is SGHTA and CDR2 FQGNSA. The CDR3 runs to 14 residues.

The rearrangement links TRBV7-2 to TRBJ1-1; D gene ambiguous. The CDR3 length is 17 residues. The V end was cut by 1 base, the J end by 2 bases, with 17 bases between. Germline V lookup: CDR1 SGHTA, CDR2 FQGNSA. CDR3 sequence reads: CASSLDLFPLSNTEAFF. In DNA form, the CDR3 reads TGTGCCAGCAGCTTAGATCTTTTTCCATTGAGTAACACTGAAGCTTTCTTT.

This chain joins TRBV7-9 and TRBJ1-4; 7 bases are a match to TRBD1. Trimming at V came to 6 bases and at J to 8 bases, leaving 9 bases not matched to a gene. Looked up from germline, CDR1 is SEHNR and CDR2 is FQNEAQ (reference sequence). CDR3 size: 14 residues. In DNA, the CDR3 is TGTGCCAGCAGTCGCACAGGGGTTCGGGAAAAACTGTTTTTT. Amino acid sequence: CASSRTGVREKLFF.

For the CDR3, the DNA is TGTGCCAGTAGGTTTTCCGGCACTGAAGCTTTCTTT. Amino acid sequence: CASRFSGTEAFF. The rearrangement links TRBV19 to TRBJ1-1; no definite D call. CDR3 size: 12 residues. Trimming took 6 bases from V and 4 from J, leaving 9 bases between them. The germline gives CDR1 LNHDA, CDR2 SQIVND (reference sequence).

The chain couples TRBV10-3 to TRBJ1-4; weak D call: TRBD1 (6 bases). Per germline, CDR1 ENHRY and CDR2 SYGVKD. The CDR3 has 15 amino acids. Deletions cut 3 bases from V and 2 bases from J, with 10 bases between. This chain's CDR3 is CAISDPGHTNEKLFF. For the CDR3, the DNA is TGTGCCATCAGTGACCCGGGACATACTAATGAAAAACTGTTTTTT.

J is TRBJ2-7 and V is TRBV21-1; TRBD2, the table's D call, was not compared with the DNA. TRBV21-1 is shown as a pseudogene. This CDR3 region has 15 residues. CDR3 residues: CASSKEELTPYEQYF. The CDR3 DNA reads TGTGCCAGCAGCAAAGAGGAGCTAACACCCTACGAGCAGTACTTC.

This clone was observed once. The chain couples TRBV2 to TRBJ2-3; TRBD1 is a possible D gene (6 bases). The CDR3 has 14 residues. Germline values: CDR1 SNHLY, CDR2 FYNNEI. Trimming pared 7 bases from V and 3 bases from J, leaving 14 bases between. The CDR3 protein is CASTGQTKTDTQYF. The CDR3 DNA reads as TGTGCCAGCACTGGACAGACGAAAACAGATACGCAGTATTTT. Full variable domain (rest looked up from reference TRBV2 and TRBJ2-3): EPEVTQTPSHQVTQMGQEVILRCVPISNHLYFYWYRQILGQKVEFLVSFYNNEISEKSEIFDDQFSVERPDGSNFTLKIRSTKLEDSAMYFCASTGQTKTDTQYFGPGTRLTVL.

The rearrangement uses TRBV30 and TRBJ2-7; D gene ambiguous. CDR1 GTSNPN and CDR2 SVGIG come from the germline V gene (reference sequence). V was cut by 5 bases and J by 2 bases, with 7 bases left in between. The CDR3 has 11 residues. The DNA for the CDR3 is TGTGCCTGGTTCGGTACCTACGAGCAGTACTTC. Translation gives CAWFGTYEQYF.

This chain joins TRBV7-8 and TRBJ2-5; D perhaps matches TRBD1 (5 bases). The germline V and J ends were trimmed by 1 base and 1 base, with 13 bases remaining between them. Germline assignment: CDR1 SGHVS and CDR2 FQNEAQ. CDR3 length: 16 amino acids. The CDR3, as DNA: TGTGCCAGCAGCTTAGGTGGTACAGGCCCCCAAGAGACCCAGTACTTC. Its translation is CASSLGGTGPQETQYF.

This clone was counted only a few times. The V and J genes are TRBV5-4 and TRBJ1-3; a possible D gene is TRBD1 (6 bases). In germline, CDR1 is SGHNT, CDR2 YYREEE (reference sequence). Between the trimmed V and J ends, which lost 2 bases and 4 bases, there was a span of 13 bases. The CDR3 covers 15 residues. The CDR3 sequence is CASSFGGARGNTIYF. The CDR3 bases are TGTGCCAGCAGCTTTGGGGGGGCGCGAGGAAACACCATATATTTT.

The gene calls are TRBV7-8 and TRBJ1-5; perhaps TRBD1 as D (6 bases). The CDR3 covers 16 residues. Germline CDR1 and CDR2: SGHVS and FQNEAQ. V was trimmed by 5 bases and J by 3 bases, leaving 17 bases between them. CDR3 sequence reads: CASSPDGTTNNQPQHF. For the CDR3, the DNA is TGTGCCAGCAGCCCAGACGGGACAACGAACAATCAGCCCCAGCATTTT.

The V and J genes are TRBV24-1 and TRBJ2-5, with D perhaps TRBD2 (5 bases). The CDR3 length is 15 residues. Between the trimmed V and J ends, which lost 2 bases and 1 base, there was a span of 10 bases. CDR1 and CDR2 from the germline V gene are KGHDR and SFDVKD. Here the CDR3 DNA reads TGTGCCACCAGTGATTCCGGGGAAGGCCAAGAGACCCAGTACTTC. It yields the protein CATSDSGEGQETQYF.

This chain's CDR3 is CASSLRGGGTMNTEAFF. CDR3 coding DNA: TGTGCCAGCAGCTTAAGGGGTGGGGGCACAATGAACACTGAAGCTTTCTTT. The genes are TRBV7-9 and TRBJ1-1; D might be TRBD1 (6 bases). Trimming left V 2 bases short and J 0 bases short, with 16 bases between. Germline V gives CDR1 SEHNR, CDR2 FQNEAQ (reference sequence). CDR3 length: 17 residues.

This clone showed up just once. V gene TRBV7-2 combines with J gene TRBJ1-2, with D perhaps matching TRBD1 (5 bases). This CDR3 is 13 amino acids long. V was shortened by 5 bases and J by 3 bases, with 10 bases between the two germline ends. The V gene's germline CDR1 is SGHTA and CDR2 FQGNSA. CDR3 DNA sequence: TGTGCCAGCAGCCGGGACTCTCACTATGGCTACACCTTC. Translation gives CASSRDSHYGYTF.

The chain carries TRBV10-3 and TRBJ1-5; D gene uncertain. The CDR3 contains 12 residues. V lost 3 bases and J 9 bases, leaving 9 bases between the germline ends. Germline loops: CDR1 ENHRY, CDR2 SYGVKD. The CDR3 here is CAISDDRGPQHF. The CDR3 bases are TGTGCCATCAGTGACGATAGAGGGCCCCAGCATTTT.

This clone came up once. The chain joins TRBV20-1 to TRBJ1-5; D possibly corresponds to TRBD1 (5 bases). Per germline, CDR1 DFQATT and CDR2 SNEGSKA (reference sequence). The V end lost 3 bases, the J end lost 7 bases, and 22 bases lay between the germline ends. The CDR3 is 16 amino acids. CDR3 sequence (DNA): TGCAGTGCTAGTTCTGGGGGGGGTGGAGAGAGCCAGCCCCAGCATTTT. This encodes CSASSGGGGESQPQHF.

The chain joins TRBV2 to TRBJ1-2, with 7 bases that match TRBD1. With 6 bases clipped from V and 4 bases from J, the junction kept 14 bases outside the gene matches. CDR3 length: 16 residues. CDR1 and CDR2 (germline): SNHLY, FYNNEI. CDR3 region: CASRSLRTGYIYGYTF. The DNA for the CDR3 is TGTGCCAGCAGGTCGTTAAGGACAGGATATATCTATGGCTACACCTTC.

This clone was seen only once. CDR3 amino acids: CASSVGPSGGINEQFF. Here the CDR3 DNA reads TGTGCCAGCAGCGTAGGTCCCAGCGGGGGGATCAATGAGCAGTTCTTC. V and J are TRBV9 and TRBJ2-1; 9 bases are a match to TRBD2. This CDR3 contains 16 residues. Trimming cost V 0 bases and J 6 bases; bases outside gene matches: 7. Germline loops: CDR1 SGDLS, CDR2 YYNGEE.

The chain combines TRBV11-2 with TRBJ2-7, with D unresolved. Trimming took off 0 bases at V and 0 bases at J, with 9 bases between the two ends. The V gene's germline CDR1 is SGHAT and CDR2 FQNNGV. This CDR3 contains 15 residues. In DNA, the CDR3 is TGTGCCAGCAGCTTAGAGCCACAGTTCTCCTACGAGCAGTACTTC. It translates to CASSLEPQFSYEQYF.

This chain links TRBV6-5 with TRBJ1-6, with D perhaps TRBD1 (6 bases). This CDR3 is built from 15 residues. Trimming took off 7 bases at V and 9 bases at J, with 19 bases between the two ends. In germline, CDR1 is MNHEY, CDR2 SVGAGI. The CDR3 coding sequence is TGTGCCAGCAACATAGACAGGCTGGCAACTTCACCCCTCCACTTT. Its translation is CASNIDRLATSPLHF.

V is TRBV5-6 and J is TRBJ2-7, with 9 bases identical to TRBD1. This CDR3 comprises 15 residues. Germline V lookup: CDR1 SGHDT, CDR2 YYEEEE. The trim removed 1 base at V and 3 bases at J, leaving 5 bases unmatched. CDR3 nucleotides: TGTGCCAGCAGCTTGAGACAGGGGGGATTCTACGAGCAGTACTTC. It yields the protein CASSLRQGGFYEQYF.

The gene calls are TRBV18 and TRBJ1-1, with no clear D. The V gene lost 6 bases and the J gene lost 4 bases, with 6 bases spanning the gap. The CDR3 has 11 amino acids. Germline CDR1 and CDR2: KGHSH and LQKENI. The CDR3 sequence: CASSLRTEAFF. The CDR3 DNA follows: TGTGCCAGCTCCCTCCGCACTGAAGCTTTCTTT.

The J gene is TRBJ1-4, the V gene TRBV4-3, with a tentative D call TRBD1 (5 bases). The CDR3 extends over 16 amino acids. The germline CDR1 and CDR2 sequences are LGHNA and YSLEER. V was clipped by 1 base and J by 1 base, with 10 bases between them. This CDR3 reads CASSQVYQGTNEKLFF. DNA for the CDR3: TGCGCCAGCAGCCAAGTCTATCAGGGAACTAATGAAAAACTGTTTTTT.

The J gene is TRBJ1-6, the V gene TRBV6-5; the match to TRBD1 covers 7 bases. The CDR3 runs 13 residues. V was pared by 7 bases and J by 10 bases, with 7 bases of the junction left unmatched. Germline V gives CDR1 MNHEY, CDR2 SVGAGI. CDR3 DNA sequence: TGTGCCAGCACCGAAACAGGGGAATCACCCCTCCACTTT. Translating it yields CASTETGESPLHF.

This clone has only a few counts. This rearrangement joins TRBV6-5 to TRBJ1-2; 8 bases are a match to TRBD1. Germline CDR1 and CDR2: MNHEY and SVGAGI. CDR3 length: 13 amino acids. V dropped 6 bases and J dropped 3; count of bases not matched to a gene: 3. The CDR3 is CASRPGGYYGYTF. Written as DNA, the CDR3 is TGTGCCAGCAGACCAGGGGGCTACTATGGCTACACCTTC.

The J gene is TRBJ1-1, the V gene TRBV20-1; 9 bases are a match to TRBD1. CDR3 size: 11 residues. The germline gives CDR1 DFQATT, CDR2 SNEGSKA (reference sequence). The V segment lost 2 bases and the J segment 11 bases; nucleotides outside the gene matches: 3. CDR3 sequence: CSARSQGAAFF. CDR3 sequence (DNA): TGCAGTGCTAGATCACAGGGGGCGGCTTTCTTT.